This paragraph reports one T cell receptor (beta chain). Its antigen remains unidentified. The CDR3 has 13 amino acids. Germline V gene lookup returns CDR1 MDHEN and CDR2 SYDVKM. The V gene end was trimmed by 3 bases and the J gene end by 8 bases; junction bases not matched to a gene: 6. These data come from a study of a mutant IDH1 vaccine in newly diagnosed glioma. Study context: Treated patients, averaging around 40 years, were approximately 60% male and around 40% female. Standard pretreatment was either radiotherapy, temozolomide, or, for most, radiochemotherapy with temozolomide.

Noted time point: week 35, safety follow-up. In every dose of vaccine, 300 ug of mutant IDH1 20-mer peptide was given alongside topical imiquimod. Patients carried new grade 3 or 4 IDH1-mutant astrocytomas lacking nuclear ATRX. TCRdb's copy holds only in-frame clones and misses some; the assay was immunoSEQ multiplex PCR. The data contain approximately 45,000 clones, 85% to 95% of them singletons. Study observations and caveats: Vaccine-induced immune responses were detected in over 90% of patients.

The rearrangement uses TRBV28 and TRBJ1-2; 7 nucleotides align to TRBD1. The source was PBMCs, collected from a glioma patient whose treatment included an IDH1 peptide vaccine. This clonotype originated in a man aged 45 to 65 with glioma. The CDR3: CASSFDRVGGYTF. Here the CDR3 DNA reads TGTGCCAGCAGTTTTGACAGGGTCGGCGGCTACACCTTC.